One and the same sample provided the 18 T cell receptor beta chains below, sequenced in a study of cytomegalovirus exposure and HLA in healthy donors. PCR was performed using 60 Vbeta and 13 Jbeta primers. Only in-frame clones appear in the TCRdb table, and some are missing; sequencing was by immunoSEQ multiplex PCR. Its table records 150,000 or so clones. Sequenced input: PBMCs. These receptors were collected from a woman in her 50s in good health and CMV-seronegative.

The CDR3 DNA is TGTGCCAGCAGCCAGGGGGCCCTAGTGAGGACAGAGACCCAGTACTTC. Translation: CASSQGALVRTETQYF. The gene calls are TRBV14 and TRBJ2-5; D might be TRBD1 (6 bases). The CDR3 has 16 amino acids. Germline V gene sequence: CDR1 SGHDN, CDR2 FVKESK. Trimming stripped 3 bases from V and 4 bases from J, with 18 bases between.

This chain connects TRBV18 to TRBJ2-2; 9 bases are shared with TRBD1. V was clipped by 3 bases and J by 7 bases; unmatched bases: 6. CDR3 length equals 15 residues. Germline V gene lookup returns CDR1 KGHSH and CDR2 LQKENI. This chain's CDR3 is CASSPSGTGIGELFF. CDR3 in DNA: TGTGCCAGCTCACCCTCCGGGACAGGGATCGGGGAGCTGTTTTTT.

The V and J genes are TRBV14 and TRBJ2-7, with TRBD1 as a possible D gene (5 bases). Trimming cost V 4 bases and J 3 bases, with 10 bases left between them. Germline CDR1 is SGHDN and CDR2 is FVKESK. The CDR3 runs 13 residues. CDR3 DNA: TGTGCCAGCAGCCCGGACAAGAGCTACGAGCAGTACTTC. This sequence encodes CASSPDKSYEQYF.

The chain has TRBV7-6 and TRBJ2-5; no reliable D call. Trimming shortened V by 0 bases and J by 7 bases, and 6 bases separated the two germline ends. The CDR3 consists of 12 residues. Germline V lookup: CDR1 SGHVS, CDR2 FNYEAQ. CDR3: CASSLASGTQYF. The CDR3 bases are TGTGCCAGCAGCTTAGCGAGTGGGACCCAGTACTTC.

The rearrangement joins TRBV28 to TRBJ2-3, with D uncertain. The CDR3 is 15 amino acids. V dropped 4 bases and J dropped 9 bases, with 20 bases sitting between them. CDR1 is MDHEN and CDR2 is SYDVKM in the germline V gene. CDR3 protein: CASSSPRPTRKTQYF. The CDR3 DNA reads TGTGCCAGCAGTTCCCCTAGGCCCACGAGAAAGACGCAGTATTTT. The full variable domain, its missing parts supplied by reference TRBV28 and TRBJ2-3, is DVKVTQSSRYLVKRTGEKVFLECVQDMDHENMFWYRQDPGLGLRLIYFSYDVKMKEKGDIPEGYSVSREKKERFSLILESASTNQTSMYLCASSSPRPTRKTQYFGPGTRLTVL.

The chain couples TRBV6-1 to TRBJ2-1; 8 bases line up with TRBD1. Trimming cost V 4 bases and J 8 bases; bases outside gene matches: 4. Germline CDR1 and CDR2: MNHNS and SASEGT. The CDR3 loop spans 13 amino acids. The CDR3, as DNA: TGTGCCAGCAGTGGACAGGGGTATGATGAGCAGTTCTTC. Translation: CASSGQGYDEQFF.

The V gene is TRBV11-2, the J gene TRBJ1-1; the D gene is possibly TRBD1 (6 bases). Germline lookup yields CDR1 SGHAT and CDR2 FQNNGV. The CDR3 totals 16 residues. Trimming left V 1 base short and J 4 bases short, with 16 bases between. The chain's CDR3 is CASSLANRVWSTEAFF. CDR3 DNA: TGTGCCAGCAGCTTAGCGAACAGGGTATGGAGCACTGAAGCTTTCTTT.

The rearrangement links TRBV27 to TRBJ1-2; tentatively, D is TRBD1 (6 bases). The CDR3 is 15 residues long. The V gene lost 0 bases and the J gene lost 2 bases, with 10 bases spanning the gap. Germline V gene sequence: CDR1 MNHEY, CDR2 SMNVEV (reference sequence). The CDR3 here is CASSLSGDTNYGYTF. In DNA, the CDR3 is TGTGCCAGCAGTTTATCGGGGGACACCAACTATGGCTACACCTTC.

The rearrangement links TRBV6-5 to TRBJ1-5; TRBD1 aligns across 10 bases. The CDR3 totals 13 residues. V lost 9 bases and J lost 7; bases outside the gene matches: 6. The germline V gene has CDR1 MNHEY and CDR2 SVGAGI. Here the CDR3 reads CASSTGGGQPQHF. CDR3 DNA sequence: TGTGCCAGTTCGACAGGGGGCGGGCAGCCCCAGCATTTT.

The chain carries TRBV18 and TRBJ2-5; possibly TRBD2 for D (7 bases). CDR1 and CDR2 from the germline V gene are KGHSH and LQKENI. The CDR3 loop spans 14 amino acids. Trimming cost V 1 base and J 5 bases, with 11 bases left between them. The CDR3 DNA is TGTGCCAGCTCACCACGGGGGGGCCCTGAGACCCAGTACTTC. Encoded protein: CASSPRGGPETQYF.

This chain uses TRBV5-1 with TRBJ2-5; possibly TRBD1 for D (5 bases). This CDR3 spans 14 amino acids. Germline values: CDR1 SGHRS, CDR2 YFSETQ. With 5 bases removed from V and 9 bases from J, the gap between germline ends came to 20 bases. The DNA of the CDR3 is TGCGCCAGCAGGAGTCCCCTCGACAGTTCGCCCCAGTACTTC. It yields the protein CASRSPLDSSPQYF.

The chain recombines TRBV7-8 with TRBJ2-3; 7 bases agree with TRBD2. V was clipped by 5 bases and J by 0 bases; unmatched bases: 11. This CDR3 is built from 17 residues. Per germline, CDR1 SGHVS and CDR2 FQNEAQ. The chain's CDR3 is CASSKEASGTSTDTQYF. The CDR3 nucleotides read TGTGCCAGCAGCAAAGAGGCTAGCGGCACTAGCACAGATACGCAGTATTTT.

V gene TRBV9 combines with J gene TRBJ1-4; a weak D match, TRBD1 (5 bases). The CDR3 is 15 amino acids. Germline lookup yields CDR1 SGDLS and CDR2 YYNGEE. V was shortened by 4 bases and J by 12 bases, with 22 bases between the two germline ends. The CDR3 nucleotides are TGTGCCAGCAGCTCCCACGGGGGGACTGGCGAGGAACTGTTTTTT. It specifies CASSSHGGTGEELFF.

The chain joins TRBV10-3 to TRBJ1-3; perhaps TRBD1 as D (5 bases). Between the trimmed V and J ends, which lost 6 bases and 4 bases, there was a span of 13 bases. CDR1 and CDR2 from the germline V gene are ENHRY and SYGVKD. CDR3 size: 14 residues. The CDR3 bases are TGTGCCATCAGCGTCAGGGTTTTCGGAAACACCATATATTTT. The encoded protein is CAISVRVFGNTIYF.

V gene TRBV4-1 combines with J gene TRBJ2-4, with D tentatively TRBD1 (5 bases). The V gene's germline CDR1 is MGHRA and CDR2 YSYEKL. Trimming cost V 0 bases and J 6 bases, with 12 bases left between them. The CDR3 runs to 15 residues. The CDR3 loop is CASSQEGPAGNIQYF. The CDR3 DNA is TGCGCCAGCAGCCAAGAGGGGCCCGCCGGAAACATTCAGTACTTC.

This rearrangement joins TRBV4-3 to TRBJ1-1; 7 bases map to TRBD1. After removal of 3 bases from V and 2 bases from J, the junction contained 9 bases not matched to a gene. This CDR3 region has 16 residues. Looked up from germline, CDR1 is LGHNA and CDR2 is YSLEER. CDR3 coding DNA: TGCGCCAGCAGCCAGGCCACCGACAGGGACAACACTGAAGCTTTCTTT. Translation: CASSQATDRDNTEAFF.

V is TRBV19 and J is TRBJ1-2; TRBD1 matches at 8 bases. Germline V gene data show CDR1 as LNHDA and CDR2 as SQIVND (reference sequence). Trimming removed 1 base from V and 4 bases from J; junction bases left unmatched: 2. There are 14 residues in the CDR3. The CDR3 spells CASSIGTGIYGYTF. In DNA form, the CDR3 reads TGTGCCAGTAGTATAGGGACAGGGATCTATGGCTACACCTTC.

V is TRBV9 and J is TRBJ1-5; no clear D gene. The V end lost 0 bases, the J end lost 3 bases, and 7 bases lay between the germline ends. The CDR3 has 14 amino acids. Germline loops: CDR1 SGDLS, CDR2 YYNGEE. The chain's CDR3 is CASSVGQYNQPQHF. The CDR3 DNA reads as TGTGCCAGCAGCGTAGGTCAGTACAATCAGCCCCAGCATTTT.